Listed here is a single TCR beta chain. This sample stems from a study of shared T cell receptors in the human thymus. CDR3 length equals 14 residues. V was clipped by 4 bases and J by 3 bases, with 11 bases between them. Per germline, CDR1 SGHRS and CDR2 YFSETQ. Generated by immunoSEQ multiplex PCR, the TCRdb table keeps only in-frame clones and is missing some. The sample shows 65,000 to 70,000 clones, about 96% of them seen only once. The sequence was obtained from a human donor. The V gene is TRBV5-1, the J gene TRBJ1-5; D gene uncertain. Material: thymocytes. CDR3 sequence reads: CASSIAQLNQPQHF. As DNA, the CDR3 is TGCGCCAGCAGCATAGCACAGCTCAATCAGCCCCAGCATTTT.